This TCR beta chain was recovered during a study of cytomegalovirus exposure and HLA in healthy donors. The PCR contained 60 Vbeta and 13 Jbeta primers. Clones were read by immunoSEQ multiplex PCR, and TCRdb kept only the in-frame ones, dropping some. The sample has some 64,000 clones; roughly 90% are singletons. Per germline, CDR1 SGHRS and CDR2 YFSETQ. The CDR3 spans 15 residues. V shed 0 bases and J shed 7 bases, with 14 bases lying between them. Study-wide results and caveats: It was reported that TCR beta sequences correctly inferred the HLA-A and HLA-B alleles for most subjects.

To note about this clone: Its matching antigen is unknown.

The source is a man aged 30 to 39 in good health and CMV-seropositive. The sample was PBMCs. The chain recombines TRBV5-1 with TRBJ2-1; maybe TRBD1 (6 bases). In DNA form, the CDR3 reads TGCGCCAGCAGCTTGGCGGGACAAGCGAGGAATGAGCAGTTCTTC. Translated: CASSLAGQARNEQFF.